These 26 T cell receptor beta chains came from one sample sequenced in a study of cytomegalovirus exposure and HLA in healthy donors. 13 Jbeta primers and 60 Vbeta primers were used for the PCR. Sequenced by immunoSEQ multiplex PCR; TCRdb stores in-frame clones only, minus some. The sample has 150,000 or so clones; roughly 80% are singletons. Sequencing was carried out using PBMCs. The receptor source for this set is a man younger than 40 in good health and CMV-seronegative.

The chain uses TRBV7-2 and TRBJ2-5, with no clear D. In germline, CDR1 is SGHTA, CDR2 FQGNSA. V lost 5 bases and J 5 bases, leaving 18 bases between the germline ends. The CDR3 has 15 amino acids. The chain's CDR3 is CASSPPFRSVETQYF. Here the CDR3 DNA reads TGTGCCAGCAGCCCCCCATTTAGGAGCGTGGAGACCCAGTACTTC.

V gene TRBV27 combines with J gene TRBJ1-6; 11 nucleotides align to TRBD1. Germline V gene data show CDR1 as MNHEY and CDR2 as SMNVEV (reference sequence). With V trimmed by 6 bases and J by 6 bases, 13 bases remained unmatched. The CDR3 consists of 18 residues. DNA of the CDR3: TGTGCCAGCAGGAGGGGACAGGGGGACTCTAGGGGTAATTCACCCCTCCACTTT. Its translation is CASRRGQGDSRGNSPLHF.

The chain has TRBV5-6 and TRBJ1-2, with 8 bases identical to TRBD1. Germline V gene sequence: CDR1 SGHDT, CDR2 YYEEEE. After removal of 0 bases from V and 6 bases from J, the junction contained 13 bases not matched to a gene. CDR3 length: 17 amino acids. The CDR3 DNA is TGTGCCAGCAGCTTGGTGGGGCAATCAGGGGGCTGGAATGGCTACACCTTC. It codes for CASSLVGQSGGWNGYTF.

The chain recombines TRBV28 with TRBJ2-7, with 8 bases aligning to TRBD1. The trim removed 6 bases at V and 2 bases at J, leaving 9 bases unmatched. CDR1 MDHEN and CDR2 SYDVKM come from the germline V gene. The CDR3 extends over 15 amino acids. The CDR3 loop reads CASRPGQGRPYEQYF. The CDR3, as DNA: TGTGCCAGCAGGCCCGGACAGGGTCGCCCCTACGAGCAGTACTTC. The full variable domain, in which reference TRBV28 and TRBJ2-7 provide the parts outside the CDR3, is DVKVTQSSRYLVKRTGEKVFLECVQDMDHENMFWYRQDPGLGLRLIYFSYDVKMKEKGDIPEGYSVSREKKERFSLILESASTNQTSMYLCASRPGQGRPYEQYFGPGTRLTVT.

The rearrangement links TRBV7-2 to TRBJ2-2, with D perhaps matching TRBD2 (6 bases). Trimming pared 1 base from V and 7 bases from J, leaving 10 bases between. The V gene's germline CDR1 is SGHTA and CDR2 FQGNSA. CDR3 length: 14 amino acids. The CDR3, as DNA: TGTGCCAGCAGCTTAGGACTAGAATTCGGGGAGCTGTTTTTT. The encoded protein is CASSLGLEFGELFF.

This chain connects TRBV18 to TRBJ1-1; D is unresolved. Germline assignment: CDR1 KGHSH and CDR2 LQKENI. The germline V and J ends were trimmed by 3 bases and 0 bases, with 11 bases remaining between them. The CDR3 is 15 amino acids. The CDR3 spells CASSPREDLNTEAFF. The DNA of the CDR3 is TGTGCCAGCTCACCCCGGGAAGATTTGAACACTGAAGCTTTCTTT. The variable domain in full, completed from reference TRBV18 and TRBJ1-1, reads NAGVMQNPRHLVRRRGQEARLRCSPMKGHSHVYWYRQLPEEGLKFMVYLQKENIIDESGMPKERFSAEFPKEGPSILRIQQVVRGDSAAYFCASSPREDLNTEAFFGQGTRLTVV.

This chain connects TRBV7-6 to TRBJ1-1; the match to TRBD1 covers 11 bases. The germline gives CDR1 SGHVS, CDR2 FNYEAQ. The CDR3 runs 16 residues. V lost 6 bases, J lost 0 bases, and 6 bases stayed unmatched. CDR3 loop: CASSPWTGGMNTEAFF. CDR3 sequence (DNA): TGTGCCAGCAGTCCCTGGACAGGGGGCATGAACACTGAAGCTTTCTTT.

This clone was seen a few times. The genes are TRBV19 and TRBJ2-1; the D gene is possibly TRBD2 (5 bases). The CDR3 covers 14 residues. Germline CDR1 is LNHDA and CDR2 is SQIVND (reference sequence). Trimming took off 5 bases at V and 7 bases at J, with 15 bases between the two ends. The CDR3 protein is CASSLTRAGNEQFF. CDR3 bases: TGTGCCAGTAGTCTTACTAGGGCCGGGAATGAGCAGTTCTTC.

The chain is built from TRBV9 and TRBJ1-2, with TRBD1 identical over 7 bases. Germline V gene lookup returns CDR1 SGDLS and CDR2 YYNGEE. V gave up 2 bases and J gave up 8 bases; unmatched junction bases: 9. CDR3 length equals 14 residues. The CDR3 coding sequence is TGTGCCAGCAGCGTTCCAAGGGGGCAGAAGGGCTACACCTTC. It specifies CASSVPRGQKGYTF. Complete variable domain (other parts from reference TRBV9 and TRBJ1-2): DSGVTQTPKHLITATGQRVTLRCSPRSGDLSVYWYQQSLDQGLQFLIQYYNGEERAKGNILERFSAQQFPDLHSELNLSSLELGDSALYFCASSVPRGQKGYTFGSGTRLTVV.

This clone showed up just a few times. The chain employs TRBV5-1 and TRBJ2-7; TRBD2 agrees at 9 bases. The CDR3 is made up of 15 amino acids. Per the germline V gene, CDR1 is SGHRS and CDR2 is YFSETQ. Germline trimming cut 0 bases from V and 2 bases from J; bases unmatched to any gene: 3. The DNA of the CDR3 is TGCGCCAGCAGCTTGGAGCGGGAGGCCCCCTACGAGCAGTACTTC. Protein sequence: CASSLEREAPYEQYF.

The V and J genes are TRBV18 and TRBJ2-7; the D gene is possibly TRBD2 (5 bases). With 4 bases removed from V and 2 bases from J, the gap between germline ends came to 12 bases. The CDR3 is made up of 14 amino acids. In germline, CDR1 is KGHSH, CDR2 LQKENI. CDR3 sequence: CASSHTDGTYEQYF. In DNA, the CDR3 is TGTGCCAGCTCACATACGGACGGGACCTACGAGCAGTACTTC.

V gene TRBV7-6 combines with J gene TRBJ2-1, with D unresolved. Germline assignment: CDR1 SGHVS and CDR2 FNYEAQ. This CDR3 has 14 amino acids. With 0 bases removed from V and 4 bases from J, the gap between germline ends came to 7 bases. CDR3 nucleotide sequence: TGTGCCAGCAGCTTAGCGAGCCCGTACAATGAGCAGTTCTTC. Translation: CASSLASPYNEQFF.

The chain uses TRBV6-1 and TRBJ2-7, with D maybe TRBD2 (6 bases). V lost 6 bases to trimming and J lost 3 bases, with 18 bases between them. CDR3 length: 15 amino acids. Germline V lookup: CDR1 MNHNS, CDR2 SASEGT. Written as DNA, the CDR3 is TGTGCCAGCAGGGGGGGAGGCGTGGTCCTCTACGAGCAGTACTTC. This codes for CASRGGGVVLYEQYF.

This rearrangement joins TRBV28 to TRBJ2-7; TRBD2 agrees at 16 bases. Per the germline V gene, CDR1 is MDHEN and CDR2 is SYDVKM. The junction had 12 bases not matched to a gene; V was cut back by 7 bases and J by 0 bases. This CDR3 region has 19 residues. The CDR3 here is CASTDPGLAGGQSSYEQYF. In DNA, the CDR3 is TGTGCCAGCACCGACCCGGGACTAGCGGGGGGGCAAAGCTCCTACGAGCAGTACTTC.

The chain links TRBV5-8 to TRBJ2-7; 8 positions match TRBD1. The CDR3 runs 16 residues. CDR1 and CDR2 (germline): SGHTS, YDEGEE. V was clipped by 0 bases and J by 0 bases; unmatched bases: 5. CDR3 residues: CASSLVLQGGSYEQYF. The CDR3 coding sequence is TGTGCCAGCAGCTTGGTGTTACAGGGGGGCTCCTACGAGCAGTACTTC. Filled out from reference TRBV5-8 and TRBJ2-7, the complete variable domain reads EAGVTQSPTHLIKTRGQQATLRCSPISGHTSVYWYQQALGLGLQFLLWYDEGEERNRGNFPPRFSGRQFPNYSSELNVNALELEDSALYLCASSLVLQGGSYEQYFGPGTRLTVT.

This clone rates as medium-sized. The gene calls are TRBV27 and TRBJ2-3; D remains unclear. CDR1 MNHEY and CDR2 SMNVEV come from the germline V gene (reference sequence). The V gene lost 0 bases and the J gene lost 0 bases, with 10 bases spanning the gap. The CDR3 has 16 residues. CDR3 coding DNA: TGTGCCAGCAGTTTATCATTAATCCCTAGCACAGATACGCAGTATTTT. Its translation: CASSLSLIPSTDTQYF.

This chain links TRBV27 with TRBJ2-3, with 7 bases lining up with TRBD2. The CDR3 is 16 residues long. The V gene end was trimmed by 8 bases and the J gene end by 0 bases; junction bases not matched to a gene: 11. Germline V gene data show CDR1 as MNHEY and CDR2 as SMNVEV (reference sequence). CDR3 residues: CASGGGPLPSTDTQYF. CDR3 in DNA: TGTGCCAGCGGCGGGGGTCCCTTACCTAGCACAGATACGCAGTATTTT.

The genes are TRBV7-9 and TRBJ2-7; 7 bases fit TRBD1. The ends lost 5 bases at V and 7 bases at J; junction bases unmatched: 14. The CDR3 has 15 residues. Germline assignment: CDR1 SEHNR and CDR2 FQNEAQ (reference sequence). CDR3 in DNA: TGTGCCAGCAGCCGGCAAGGGGGCCAGCCCTCGGAGCAGTACTTC. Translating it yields CASSRQGGQPSEQYF. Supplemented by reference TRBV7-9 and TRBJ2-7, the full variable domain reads DTGVSQNPRHKITKRGQNVTFRCDPISEHNRLYWYRQTLGQGPEFLTYFQNEAQLEKSRLLSDRFSAERPKGSFSTLEIQRTEQGDSAMYLCASSRQGGQPSEQYFGPGTRLTVT.

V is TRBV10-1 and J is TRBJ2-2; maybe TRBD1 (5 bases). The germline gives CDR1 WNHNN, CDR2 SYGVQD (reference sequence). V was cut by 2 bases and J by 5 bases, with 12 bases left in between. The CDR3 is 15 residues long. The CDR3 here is CASSEGRGSTGELFF. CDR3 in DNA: TGCGCCAGCAGTGAGGGTAGGGGCAGTACCGGGGAGCTGTTTTTT.

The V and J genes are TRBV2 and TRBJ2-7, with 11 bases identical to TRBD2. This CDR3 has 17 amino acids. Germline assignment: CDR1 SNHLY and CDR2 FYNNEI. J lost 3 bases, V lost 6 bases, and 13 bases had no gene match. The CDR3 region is CASRAPSSGGRFYEQYF. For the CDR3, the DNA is TGTGCCAGCAGGGCTCCCTCTAGCGGGGGGCGATTCTACGAGCAGTACTTC. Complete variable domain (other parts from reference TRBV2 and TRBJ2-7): EPEVTQTPSHQVTQMGQEVILRCVPISNHLYFYWYRQILGQKVEFLVSFYNNEISEKSEIFDDQFSVERPDGSNFTLKIRSTKLEDSAMYFCASRAPSSGGRFYEQYFGPGTRLTVT.

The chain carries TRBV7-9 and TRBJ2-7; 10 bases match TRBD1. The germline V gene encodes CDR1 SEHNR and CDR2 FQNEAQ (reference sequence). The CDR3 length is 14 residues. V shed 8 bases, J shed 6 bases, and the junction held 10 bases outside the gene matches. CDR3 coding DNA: TGTGCCAGCGGTCCGGGACAGGGGTATCTCGAGCAGTACTTC. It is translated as CASGPGQGYLEQYF.

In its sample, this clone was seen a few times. CDR3 in DNA: TGTGCCAGCAGCCGTACCGGGACAGGGGGACCAGATACGCAGTATTTT. It encodes CASSRTGTGGPDTQYF. The chain carries TRBV5-4 and TRBJ2-3, with 11 bases lining up with TRBD1. CDR3 length: 16 amino acids. The V segment lost 4 bases and the J segment 4 bases; nucleotides outside the gene matches: 8. Germline V CDR1 and CDR2: SGHNT, YYREEE (reference sequence).

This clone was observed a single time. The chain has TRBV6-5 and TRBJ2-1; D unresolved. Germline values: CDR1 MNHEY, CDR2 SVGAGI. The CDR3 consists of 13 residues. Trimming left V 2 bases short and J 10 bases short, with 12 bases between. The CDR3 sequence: CASSYTGPGEQFF. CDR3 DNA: TGTGCCAGCAGTTACACGGGTCCCGGGGAGCAGTTCTTC.

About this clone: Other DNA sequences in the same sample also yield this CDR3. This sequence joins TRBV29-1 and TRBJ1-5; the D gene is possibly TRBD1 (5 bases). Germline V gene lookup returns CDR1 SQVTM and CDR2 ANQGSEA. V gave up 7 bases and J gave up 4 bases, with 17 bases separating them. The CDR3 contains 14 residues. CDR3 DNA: TGCAGCGCAACCGTGGGAGGGGTTAATCAGCCCCAGCATTTT. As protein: CSATVGGVNQPQHF.

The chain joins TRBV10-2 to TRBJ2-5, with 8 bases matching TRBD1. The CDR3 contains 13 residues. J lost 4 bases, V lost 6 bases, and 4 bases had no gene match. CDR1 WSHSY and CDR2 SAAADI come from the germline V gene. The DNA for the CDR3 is TGCGCCAGCAGCCAGGGGGCACGAGAGACCCAGTACTTC. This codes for CASSQGARETQYF.

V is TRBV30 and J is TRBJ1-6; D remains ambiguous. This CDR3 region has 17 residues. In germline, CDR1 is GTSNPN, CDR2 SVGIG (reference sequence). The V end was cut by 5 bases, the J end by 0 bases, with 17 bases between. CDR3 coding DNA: TGTGCCTGGGATCGCACTCGAGGGAACTCCTATAATTCACCCCTCCACTTT. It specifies CAWDRTRGNSYNSPLHF.